The 5 T cell receptor beta chains presented below share a single source sample, sequenced in a study of shared clonotypes between healthy human individuals. The data were produced by immunoSEQ multiplex PCR, yet TCRdb's version contains in-frame clones alone and is incomplete. The sample holds around 550,000 clones, approximately 96% seen once. CD45RO-negative, CCR7-selected cells formed the naive CD8 fraction, which excluded terminally differentiated effector memory CD45RA+ cells. Sequencing was done on a sample of naive CD8+ T cells sorted from blood. Every receptor here comes from a woman aged 25 to 39 in good health.

This clone was seen only a few times. This chain's CDR3 is CASSLGQGVDGYTF. The CDR3 DNA reads TGTGCCAGCAGCTTGGGGCAGGGGGTTGATGGCTACACCTTC. V and J are TRBV5-4 and TRBJ1-2; TRBD1 matches at 7 bases. Germline CDR1 and CDR2: SGHNT and YYREEE (reference sequence). The CDR3 spans 14 residues. The V and J ends lost 0 bases and 6 bases, in that order; junction bases with no gene match: 5.

The chain employs TRBV10-3 and TRBJ2-2, with 14 bases aligning to TRBD2. Germline CDR1 is ENHRY and CDR2 is SYGVKD. The CDR3 totals 16 residues. V trimming: 10 bases; J trimming: 2 bases; junction bases outside the gene matches: 6. The CDR3 loop reads CATSTSGRANTGELFF. The CDR3 DNA is TGTGCCACCTCGACTAGCGGGAGGGCAAACACCGGGGAGCTGTTTTTT.

The chain couples TRBV28 to TRBJ2-1; the match to TRBD2 covers 10 bases. Germline V gives CDR1 MDHEN, CDR2 SYDVKM. J was trimmed by 7 bases and V by 2 bases; bases with no gene match: 8. The CDR3 runs 16 residues. The CDR3 DNA reads as TGTGCCAGCAGTTTACCGGCTAGCGGGAGCCGGAATGAGCAGTTCTTC. It encodes CASSLPASGSRNEQFF.

The chain links TRBV16 to TRBJ1-3, with D tentatively TRBD1 (6 bases). CDR1 KGHSY and CDR2 FQNENV come from the germline V gene. V was pared by 5 bases and J by 0 bases, with 14 bases between. The CDR3 spans 16 residues. The DNA for the CDR3 is TGTGCCAGCAGCTCCCCGGCGGACAGCTCTGGAAACACCATATATTTT. Translated, it gives CASSSPADSSGNTIYF.

The chain is built from TRBV5-1 and TRBJ2-1, with 14 bases lining up with TRBD2. The CDR3 has 15 residues. The trim removed 4 bases at V and 5 bases at J, leaving 2 bases unmatched. Germline loops: CDR1 SGHRS, CDR2 YFSETQ. CDR3 nucleotides: TGCGCCAGCAGCGTGGGACTAGCGGGAGACAATGAGCAGTTCTTC. Translated: CASSVGLAGDNEQFF.